The 20 T cell receptor beta chains given below trace back to one sample, sequenced in a study of cytomegalovirus exposure and HLA in healthy donors. Primers for the PCR totalled 60 Vbeta and 13 Jbeta. Measured with immunoSEQ multiplex PCR; TCRdb has only the in-frame clones, and not every one. The sample has roughly 200,000 clones; 85% are singletons. Sequencing input: PBMCs. Source of these receptors: a woman aged 50 to 60 in good health and CMV-seronegative.

As DNA, the CDR3 is TGTGCCAGCAGTCAAGGACTAGCGGGATCCTACGAGCAGTACTTC. Translation: CASSQGLAGSYEQYF. The genes are TRBV5-4 and TRBJ2-7, with 12 nucleotides matching TRBD2. The length of the CDR3 is 15 residues. CDR1 SGHNT and CDR2 YYREEE come from the germline V gene (reference sequence). Trimming removed 5 bases from V and 1 base from J; junction bases left unmatched: 4.

The chain has TRBV4-2 and TRBJ1-1; D is unclear. This CDR3 has 13 amino acids. The germline gives CDR1 LGHNA, CDR2 YNFKEQ. Trimming took off 1 base at V and 8 bases at J, with 11 bases between the two ends. CDR3 nucleotide sequence: TGTGCCAGCAGCCAAGCCCAACAAGTGGAAGCTTTCTTT. Its translation: CASSQAQQVEAFF.

V and J are TRBV6-6 and TRBJ1-2, with 9 bases aligning to TRBD1. Losses at the gene ends were 10 bases for V and 0 bases for J; bases not matched to a gene: 12. The CDR3 loop spans 16 amino acids. Germline V gene data show CDR1 as MNHNY and CDR2 as SVGAGI (reference sequence). CDR3 nucleotides: TGTGCCATTAGAGAGGGACAGGGCTTGACTAACTATGGCTACACCTTC. Protein sequence: CAIREGQGLTNYGYTF.

This chain links TRBV7-9 with TRBJ2-1; TRBD2 aligns across 7 bases. The ends lost 11 bases at V and 0 bases at J; junction bases unmatched: 7. CDR1 is SEHNR and CDR2 is FQNEAQ in the germline V gene (reference sequence). The length of the CDR3 is 14 residues. CDR3 coding DNA: TGTGCCGGGGGGGTGGGGGACTCCTACAATGAGCAGTTCTTC. Its protein product is CAGGVGDSYNEQFF. Supplemented by reference TRBV7-9 and TRBJ2-1, the full variable domain reads DTGVSQNPRHKITKRGQNVTFRCDPISEHNRLYWYRQTLGQGPEFLTYFQNEAQLEKSRLLSDRFSAERPKGSFSTLEIQRTEQGDSAMYLCAGGVGDSYNEQFFGPGTRLTVL.

This clone has only one observation. The chain is built from TRBV18 and TRBJ2-1; 10 bases map to TRBD2. This CDR3 contains 15 residues. Germline CDR1 and CDR2: KGHSH and LQKENI. The V segment lost 6 bases and the J segment 9 bases; nucleotides outside the gene matches: 11. The DNA for the CDR3 is TGTGCCAGCTCTCCCGGGTCTAGCGGGAGTCCTGAGCAGTTCTTC. Translated: CASSPGSSGSPEQFF. Looking up the rest from reference TRBV18 and TRBJ2-1 gives the full variable domain: NAGVMQNPRHLVRRRGQEARLRCSPMKGHSHVYWYRQLPEEGLKFMVYLQKENIIDESGMPKERFSAEFPKEGPSILRIQQVVRGDSAAYFCASSPGSSGSPEQFFGPGTRLTVL.

This clone was seen a single time. J is TRBJ2-7 and V is TRBV29-1; TRBD2 is a possible D gene (7 bases). Germline V CDR1 and CDR2: SQVTM, ANQGSEA. Deletions cut 6 bases from V and 6 bases from J, with 12 bases between. CDR3 length equals 11 residues. CDR3 DNA sequence: TGCAGCGTAGGGGGGGTAGGCGAGCAGTACTTC. It yields the protein CSVGGVGEQYF.

This rearrangement joins TRBV4-1 to TRBJ2-7, with TRBD1 as a possible D gene (5 bases). Per germline, CDR1 MGHRA and CDR2 YSYEKL. The CDR3 totals 15 residues. Trimming stripped 0 bases from V and 3 bases from J, with 12 bases between. CDR3 coding DNA: TGCGCCAGCAGCCAAGACCCAGGGATATACTACGAGCAGTACTTC. It codes for CASSQDPGIYYEQYF.

The genes are TRBV11-3 and TRBJ2-1, with 9 bases aligning to TRBD2. Germline V CDR1 and CDR2: SGHNT, YENEEA. The length of the CDR3 is 15 residues. Unmatched junction bases numbered 6, after V lost 1 base and J lost 8 bases. CDR3 loop: CASSLGRQRGDEQFF. As DNA, the CDR3 is TGTGCCAGCAGCTTAGGAAGACAGCGGGGGGATGAGCAGTTCTTC.

This chain connects TRBV19 to TRBJ1-5; TRBD1 agrees at 7 bases. The ends lost 0 bases at V and 4 bases at J; junction bases unmatched: 9. CDR1 LNHDA and CDR2 SQIVND come from the germline V gene (reference sequence). The CDR3 loop spans 17 amino acids. The CDR3 reads CASSIDGQVFGNQPQHF. CDR3 bases: TGTGCCAGTAGTATAGACGGACAGGTTTTTGGGAATCAGCCCCAGCATTTT.

The chain employs TRBV6-5 and TRBJ2-7; 11 bases align to TRBD2. Germline CDR1 reads MNHEY; CDR2 reads SVGAGI. The CDR3 has 15 amino acids. V trimming: 5 bases; J trimming: 7 bases; junction bases outside the gene matches: 10. The CDR3 spells CASSTTSGSILEQYF. The CDR3, as DNA: TGTGCCAGCAGTACAACTAGCGGGAGTATTTTAGAGCAGTACTTC.

The V gene is TRBV5-5, the J gene TRBJ1-5, with D possibly being TRBD1 (5 bases). CDR1 is SGHKS, CDR2 YYEKEE, per germline (reference sequence). Trimming removed 1 base from V and 3 bases from J, with 14 bases in between. This CDR3 contains 16 residues. CDR3 amino acids: CASSLLGGVPNQPQHF. CDR3 coding DNA: TGTGCCAGCAGCTTGTTAGGAGGGGTCCCCAATCAGCCCCAGCATTTT.

The V gene is TRBV18, the J gene TRBJ1-2, with 9 bases that match TRBD1. In germline, CDR1 is KGHSH, CDR2 LQKENI. The J segment lost 2 bases and the V segment lost 4 bases, leaving 5 bases of the junction unmatched. This CDR3 contains 15 residues. Here the CDR3 reads CASSLRTGANYGYTF. CDR3 sequence (DNA): TGTGCCAGCTCACTCCGGACAGGGGCCAACTATGGCTACACCTTC.

To note about this clone: At one end, the junction sequence differs from germline, possibly due to a read error. V gene TRBV6-5 combines with J gene TRBJ1-4, with TRBD1 matching over 8 bases. CDR1 MNHEY and CDR2 SVGAGI come from the germline V gene. This CDR3 is built from 15 residues. The CDR3 DNA follows: TGTGCCAGCAGGGCGGACAGGGCAACTAATGAAAAACCGTTTTTT. Residues: CASRADRATNEKPFF.

This chain links TRBV19 with TRBJ2-2, with D unclear. The V gene's germline CDR1 is LNHDA and CDR2 SQIVND (reference sequence). V shed 5 bases and J shed 3 bases, with 4 bases lying between them. The CDR3 covers 12 residues. The CDR3 region is CASSQYTGELFF. The CDR3 DNA is TGTGCCAGTAGTCAATACACCGGGGAGCTGTTTTTT.

The chain combines TRBV7-2 with TRBJ1-4; no definite D call. This CDR3 has 15 amino acids. The germline V gene encodes CDR1 SGHTA and CDR2 FQGNSA. V was pared by 1 base and J by 6 bases, with 12 bases between. The CDR3 region is CASSLDRNRDEKLFF. The CDR3 bases are TGTGCCAGCAGCTTAGATCGTAACCGGGATGAAAAACTGTTTTTT.

The chain joins TRBV27 to TRBJ2-7; 8 bases align to TRBD2. With 3 bases clipped from V and 2 bases from J, the junction kept 6 bases outside the gene matches. This CDR3 has 15 residues. The germline V gene encodes CDR1 MNHEY and CDR2 SMNVEV (reference sequence). The CDR3 bases are TGTGCCAGCAGTTTCGGGACTAGAACCCCCTACGAGCAGTACTTC. Translated, it gives CASSFGTRTPYEQYF.

This chain joins TRBV18 and TRBJ2-2; D gene unclear. This CDR3 is built from 15 residues. CDR1 and CDR2 from the germline V gene are KGHSH and LQKENI. Trimming left V 5 bases short and J 1 base short, with 11 bases between. The CDR3 DNA is TGTGCCAGCTCAGCCGACATACTGAACACCGGGGAGCTGTTTTTT. Encoded protein: CASSADILNTGELFF.

V is TRBV5-6 and J is TRBJ2-5, with 7 bases aligning to TRBD2. Losses at the gene ends were 0 bases for V and 2 bases for J; bases not matched to a gene: 4. Germline V lookup: CDR1 SGHDT, CDR2 YYEEEE. The CDR3 has 15 amino acids. The CDR3 nucleotides are TGTGCCAGCAGCTTGGTAGGGGAGGGACAAGAGACCCAGTACTTC. This gives the protein CASSLVGEGQETQYF.

The chain employs TRBV28 and TRBJ1-5; possible D gene TRBD1, 6 bases. This CDR3 has 15 residues. Germline CDR1 and CDR2: MDHEN and SYDVKM. Trimming left V 3 bases short and J 9 bases short, with 18 bases between. CDR3 residues: CASSFFRGSLGPQHF. Written as DNA, the CDR3 is TGTGCCAGCAGTTTCTTCAGGGGTAGCCTGGGGCCCCAGCATTTT.

The chain combines TRBV27 with TRBJ2-3; 9 bases align to TRBD1. The germline CDR1 and CDR2 sequences are MNHEY and SMNVEV (reference sequence). Germline trimming cut 3 bases from V and 2 bases from J; bases unmatched to any gene: 3. The CDR3 spans 15 residues. CDR3 protein: CASSLRDRATDTQYF. CDR3 DNA sequence: TGTGCCAGCAGTTTGAGGGACAGGGCCACAGATACGCAGTATTTT.